The subject of this entry is one T cell receptor beta chain. Germline V gene lookup returns CDR1 SEHNR and CDR2 FQNEAQ (reference sequence). The CDR3 is 15 amino acids. V shed 6 bases and J 7 bases; nucleotides not matched to a gene: 10. The data were taken from a study of CD8+ T cells in alopecia areata. Study context: Treated patients received severity scores based on the percentage of scalp area affected.

Reverse transcription of extracted RNA yielded cDNA, which provided the sequencing template. The protocol was immunoSEQ multiplex PCR, while the TCRdb copy is restricted to in-frame clones and leaves out a portion. This table has 150,000 to 200,000 clones, about three fifths appearing once. Treatment specified: oral pan-JAK inhibitor, 5-10 mg twice daily. The TCR was taken from a human donor with alopecia areata. The J gene is TRBJ1-4, the V gene TRBV7-9, with 8 bases lining up with TRBD1. This material consisted of CD4+ T cells sorted from blood, taken at week 56, from a patient treated with tofacitinib. The CDR3 sequence: CASSSQSGGGEKLFF. The CDR3 nucleotides read TGTGCCAGCAGTTCACAATCAGGGGGCGGTGAAAAACTGTTTTTT.